This is a list of T cell receptor beta chains from one sample in a study of blood T cell repertoires in COVID-19. Sequenced by immunoSEQ multiplex PCR; TCRdb stores in-frame clones only, minus some. The sample contains over 55,000 clones, 87% of which appear only once. The sequencing input was peripheral blood. These receptors came from a woman older than 75 with COVID-19, enrolled during active disease. The CDR3 runs from the conserved cysteine through the conserved F or W. A D gene is named only where the DNA matches it firmly. Clone size is given for some rows only: seen once, a few or many times, or a class if the clone is expanded.

clone_size cdr3_length j_call v_call d_call cdr3_aa cdr3_nt
few 15 TRBJ2-1 TRBV21-1 - CASSKAQRGVSEQFF TGTGCCAGCAGCAAAGCCCAGCGGGGGGTTAGTGAGCAGTTCTTC
once 13 TRBJ2-7 TRBV30 - CAWSSSSPYEQYF TGTGCCTGGAGTTCTAGCAGCCCCTACGAGCAGTACTTC
- 13 TRBJ2-7 TRBV10-1 - CASSESTRDEQYF TGCGCCAGCAGTGAGTCGACGCGGGACGAGCAGTACTTC
- 13 TRBJ1-1 TRBV30 - CAWSVRQNTEAFF TGTGCCTGGAGTGTACGACAGAACACTGAAGCTTTCTTT
- 13 TRBJ2-7 TRBV10-3 - CAISADITYEQYF TGTGCCATCAGTGCGGACATTACCTACGAGCAGTACTTC
- 13 TRBJ2-7 TRBV5-6 - CASSPRGPGEQYF TGTGCCAGCAGCCCCCGCGGCCCGGGCGAGCAGTACTTC
- 14 TRBJ2-7 TRBV12-5 - CASGLWGLGDEQYF TGTGCTAGTGGTTTGTGGGGCCTAGGGGACGAGCAGTACTTC
- 15 TRBJ1-4 TRBV6-5 TRBD1 CASSRRGLTNEKLFF TGTGCCAGCAGTCGCAGGGGGCTGACTAATGAAAAACTGTTTTTT
once 12 TRBJ2-1 TRBV5-1 - CASSEGRNEQFF TGCGCCAGCAGCGAGGGAAGGAATGAGCAGTTCTTC
- 11 TRBJ1-2 TRBV30 - CAWGRDYGYTF TGTGCCTGGGGGCGGGACTATGGCTACACCTTC
many 16 TRBJ2-7 TRBV7-8 TRBD1 CASSSRAGQGVYEQYF TGTGCCAGCAGCAGTAGGGCGGGACAGGGGGTATACGAGCAGTACTTC
- 14 TRBJ1-5 TRBV5-1 - CASSLEGNNQPQHF TGCGCCAGCAGCTTGGAGGGGAACAATCAGCCCCAGCATTTT
- 15 TRBJ1-1 TRBV5-5 - CASSLIGSTGSVAFF TGTGCCAGCAGCTTGATAGGATCGACAGGTTCGGTCGCTTTCTTT
- 14 TRBJ1-1 TRBV7-2 - CASSLDGTNTEAFF TGTGCCAGCAGCTTAGATGGCACAAACACTGAAGCTTTCTTT
- 17 TRBJ2-6 TRBV24-1 TRBD1 CATSPGTGGSGANVLTF TGTGCCACCAGTCCCGGGACAGGGGGCTCTGGGGCCAACGTCCTGACTTTC
- 16 TRBJ2-1 TRBV5-1 TRBD1 CASGRDRAGSYNEQFF TGCGCCAGCGGCCGGGACAGGGCCGGCTCCTACAATGAGCAGTTCTTC
- 13 TRBJ2-7 TRBV18 TRBD1 CASSPDRVDIPYF TGTGCCAGCTCCCCAGACAGGGTTGACATCCCCTACTTC
- 15 TRBJ1-6 TRBV5-1 - CASSLGIKEGSPLHF TGCGCCAGCAGCTTAGGTATAAAGGAGGGATCACCCCTCCACTTT
- 15 TRBJ2-5 TRBV28 TRBD1 CASTKVDRAAETQYF TGTGCCAGCACCAAGGTGGACAGGGCGGCGGAGACCCAGTACTTC
- 16 TRBJ2-3 TRBV5-1 TRBD2 CASSRKQLAGEGTQYF TGCGCCAGCAGCCGGAAGCAACTAGCGGGGGAAGGGACGCAGTATTTT
- 15 TRBJ1-3 TRBV28 - CASSLDSNSGNTIYF TGTGCCAGCAGTTTGGACAGTAACTCTGGAAACACCATATATTTT
- 17 TRBJ1-1 TRBV12-2 - CASRLGQGITLNTEAFF TGTGCAAGTCGCTTGGGACAGGGTATAACCTTGAACACTGAAGCTTTCTTT
- 16 TRBJ1-5 TRBV11-2 - CASSLDQTGSNQPQHF TGTGCCAGCAGCTTAGATCAAACAGGCAGCAATCAGCCCCAGCATTTT
- 10 TRBJ2-1 TRBV10-2 - CASLGREQFF TGCGCCAGTCTAGGTCGAGAGCAGTTCTTC
- 15 TRBJ2-7 TRBV5-6 - CASSLGIGHNYEQYF TGTGCCAGCAGCTTGGGGATAGGACACAACTACGAGCAGTACTTC
- 15 TRBJ1-2 TRBV9 TRBD1 CASSGTGHGPYGYTF TGTGCCAGCAGCGGGACAGGCCATGGCCCCTATGGCTACACCTTC
few 15 TRBJ1-6 TRBV6-6 TRBD1 CASRETGTGDSPLHF TGTGCCAGCAGAGAAACCGGGACAGGGGATTCACCCCTCCACTTT
- 15 TRBJ1-4 TRBV11-2 - CASSPRTAYNEKLFF TGTGCCAGCAGCCCCCGAACAGCCTATAATGAAAAACTGTTTTTT
- 14 TRBJ2-3 TRBV19 - CASSMRSGTDTQYF TGTGCCAGTAGTATGCGATCCGGGACAGATACGCAGTATTTT
- 17 TRBJ2-1 TRBV11-3 TRBD2 CASSAGLAASSYNEQFF TGTGCCAGCAGCGCCGGACTAGCGGCGAGCTCCTACAATGAGCAGTTCTTC
- 15 TRBJ2-7 TRBV7-7 TRBD2 CASSLGLAGAHEQYF TGTGCTAGCAGCTTAGGACTAGCGGGAGCCCACGAGCAGTACTTC
- 14 TRBJ2-1 TRBV2 - CASSDWQGVNEQFF TGTGCCAGCAGTGATTGGCAGGGTGTCAATGAGCAGTTCTTC
- 17 TRBJ1-6 TRBV27 TRBD1 CASSWDRGSADNSPLHF TGTGCCAGCAGTTGGGACAGGGGGTCGGCAGATAATTCACCCCTCCACTTT
- 13 TRBJ1-2 TRBV12-3/TRBV12-4 TRBD1 CASRSDRFGGYTF TGTGCCAGCAGGTCGGACAGGTTTGGTGGCTACACCTTC
- 15 TRBJ1-2 TRBV7-8 - CASSLRRFSNYGYTF TGTGCCAGCAGCTTACGCAGGTTTTCTAACTATGGCTACACCTTC
- 14 TRBJ2-7 TRBV5-4 TRBD1 CASSSQGENNEQYF TGTGCCAGCAGCTCCCAGGGGGAAAATAACGAGCAGTACTTC
few 13 TRBJ2-1 TRBV7-9 TRBD2 CASRTSWGNEQFF TGTGCCAGCAGGACTAGCTGGGGGAATGAGCAGTTCTTC
- 15 TRBJ2-2 TRBV3-1/TRBV3-2 - CASSQDGRNTGELFF TGTGCCAGCAGCCAAGATGGGCGGAACACCGGGGAGCTGTTTTTT
- 14 TRBJ1-2 TRBV9 TRBD1 CASSAGGSLYGYTF TGTGCCAGCAGCGCAGGGGGCTCACTCTATGGCTACACCTTC
- 13 TRBJ2-1 TRBV4-2 - CASSQGRINEQFF TGTGCCAGCAGCCAAGGGCGGATCAATGAGCAGTTCTTC
few 14 TRBJ2-2 TRBV5-1 - CASRLSPNTGELFF TGCGCCAGCAGGCTAAGCCCCAACACCGGGGAGCTGTTTTTT
- 11 TRBJ2-7 TRBV2 - CASSPITVQYF TGTGCCAGCAGCCCCATTACGGTGCAGTACTTC
- 14 TRBJ1-3 TRBV9 - CASSPSSSGNTIYF TGTGCCAGCAGCCCTTCTTCGTCTGGAAACACCATATATTTT
once 16 TRBJ1-6 TRBV18 TRBD1 CASSPRVGTVNSPLHF TGTGCCAGCTCACCACGGGTCGGGACAGTCAATTCACCCCTCCACTTT
- 14 TRBJ2-5 TRBV15 - CATSRESSSGTQYF TGTGCCACCAGCAGGGAATCTAGCTCCGGGACCCAGTACTTC